These 28 T cell receptor beta chains share one sample of origin, sequenced in a study of T cell repertoires in cytomegalovirus infection. For these TCRs, the target antigens are not known. TCRdb recomputed calls from the reads with MiXCR, one row per CDR3 protein. This repertoire shows around 71,000 distinct CDR3 sequences, 20% to 25% found once; its top ten account for roughly two thirds. Source: CD8+ T cells from cultured PBMCs, taken from culture after CMV antigen stimulation. The receptors stem from a human donor in good health (CMV status not recorded). Some clones in this sample may be carry-over from other donors' samples.

V and J are TRBV6-5 and TRBJ1-2; D is uncertain. From germline, CDR1 is MNHEY and CDR2 SVGAGI. Trimming stripped 2 bases from V and 7 bases from J, with 8 bases between. The CDR3 length is 12 residues. CDR3 in DNA: TGTGCCAGCAGTTACGTTGGGTCTGGCTACACCTTC. As protein: CASSYVGSGYTF.

This clonotype was observed many times. The chain recombines TRBV12-3 or TRBV12-4 with TRBJ1-1; D is undetermined. This CDR3 has 12 amino acids. V was pared by 6 bases and J by 4 bases, with 9 bases between. This CDR3 is CASSLLSTEAFF. CDR3 DNA sequence: TGTGCCAGCAGCCTGCTCTCCACTGAAGCTTTCTTT.

This rearrangement joins TRBV6-4 to TRBJ2-1; TRBD2 aligns across 8 bases. Per germline, CDR1 MRHNA and CDR2 SNTAGT. With V trimmed by 0 bases and J by 7 bases, 5 bases remained unmatched. This CDR3 is 15 amino acids long. CDR3 sequence reads: CASSDSAGAGNEQFF. The CDR3 nucleotides read TGTGCCAGCAGTGACTCAGCGGGGGCCGGGAATGAGCAGTTCTTC.

This clonotype was seen a few times. V is TRBV12-3 or TRBV12-4 and J is TRBJ2-1; D not resolved. CDR3 length equals 13 residues. Trimming cost V 3 bases and J 4 bases, with 7 bases left between them. DNA for the CDR3: TGTGCCAGCAGTTTGGCACTTTACAATGAGCAGTTCTTC. Its protein is CASSLALYNEQFF.

This chain uses TRBV5-8 with TRBJ2-5, with 7 bases matching TRBD2. The CDR3 contains 17 residues. After removal of 3 bases from V and 5 bases from J, the junction contained 16 bases not matched to a gene. The germline CDR1 and CDR2 sequences are SGHTS and YDEGEE. CDR3 coding DNA: TGTGCCAGCAGCTCACGATGGACTAGTCGACTGGGGGAGACCCAGTACTTC. This gives the protein CASSSRWTSRLGETQYF.

This clonotype has only a few counts. The chain employs TRBV7-2 and TRBJ2-7; 9 bases fit TRBD1. The CDR3 totals 15 residues. The junction had 10 bases not matched to a gene; V was cut back by 3 bases and J by 7 bases. CDR1 is SGHTA, CDR2 FQGNSA, per germline. CDR3 amino acids: CASSFPTGQGGEQYF. The CDR3 coding sequence is TGTGCCAGCAGCTTTCCAACGGGACAGGGTGGAGAGCAGTACTTC. The whole variable domain, remainder taken from reference TRBV7-2 and TRBJ2-7, is GAGVSQSPSNKVTEKGKDVELRCDPISGHTALYWYRQSLGQGLEFLIYFQGNSAPDKSGLPSDRFSAERTGGSVSTLTIQRTQQEDSAVYLCASSFPTGQGGEQYFGPGTRLTVT.

This clonotype turned up a few times. This chain uses TRBV12-3 or TRBV12-4 with TRBJ2-6; D ambiguous. The CDR3 covers 14 residues. V was cut by 6 bases and J by 9 bases, with 15 bases left in between. The chain's CDR3 is CASSIGFLGNVLTF. In nucleotides, the CDR3 is TGTGCCAGCAGCATTGGGTTTTTGGGCAACGTCCTGACTTTC.

In this sample, this clonotype turned up a few times. V usage is TRBV29-1 and J usage is TRBJ1-1; maybe TRBD1 (6 bases). This CDR3 contains 14 residues. The V end was cut by 0 bases, the J end by 3 bases, with 11 bases between. Germline V gene sequence: CDR1 SQVTM, CDR2 ANQGSEA. The CDR3 is CSVEDRQVHTEAFF. The DNA for the CDR3 is TGCAGCGTTGAAGATCGACAGGTTCACACTGAAGCTTTCTTT.

The rearrangement uses TRBV5-4 and TRBJ2-5; 7 bases fit TRBD1. CDR3 length equals 12 residues. CDR1 and CDR2 from the germline V gene are SGHNT and YYREEE (reference sequence). The junction had 5 bases not matched to a gene; V was cut back by 8 bases and J by 4 bases. This CDR3 is CASGQVGETQYF. In DNA form, the CDR3 reads TGTGCCAGTGGACAGGTCGGAGAGACCCAGTACTTC.

The chain carries TRBV5-5 and TRBJ1-6; 8 nucleotides line up with TRBD1. V dropped 3 bases and J dropped 3; count of bases not matched to a gene: 2. The CDR3 has 15 residues. Germline CDR1 reads SGHKS; CDR2 reads YYEKEE (reference sequence). CDR3 nucleotides: TGTGCCAGCAGCTATGGACAGGGCTATAATTCACCCCTCCACTTT. Amino acid sequence: CASSYGQGYNSPLHF.

This clonotype was counted a few times. In nucleotides, the CDR3 is TGTGCCAGCAGTCCGGGACAGCCCCTCTATGGCTACACCTTC. Translation gives CASSPGQPLYGYTF. This chain joins TRBV6-6 and TRBJ1-2; 7 nucleotides match TRBD1. The CDR3 totals 14 residues. Germline-derived CDR1 and CDR2 are MNHNY and SVGAGI (reference sequence). V gave up 5 bases and J gave up 4 bases; unmatched junction bases: 7.

Only a few counts were recorded for this clonotype. This chain joins TRBV12-5 and TRBJ1-3; D call uncertain. This CDR3 contains 13 residues. Germline CDR1 and CDR2: LGHNT and FRNRAP. Trimming stripped 2 bases from V and 4 bases from J, with 6 bases between. Here the CDR3 reads CASGLNPGNTIYF. As DNA, the CDR3 is TGTGCTAGTGGTTTGAACCCCGGAAACACCATATATTTT.

The V gene is TRBV9, the J gene TRBJ1-1, with 10 bases matching TRBD1. Germline loops: CDR1 SGDLS, CDR2 YYNGEE. V was pared by 3 bases and J by 3 bases, with 5 bases of the junction left unmatched. This CDR3 is built from 15 residues. Here the CDR3 reads CASSATGGEYTEAFF. CDR3 coding DNA: TGTGCCAGCAGCGCGACAGGGGGCGAGTACACTGAAGCTTTCTTT.

The chain couples TRBV28 to TRBJ2-5; tentatively, D is TRBD1 (6 bases). Trimming stripped 3 bases from V and 4 bases from J, with 12 bases between. CDR3 length: 14 amino acids. Germline V gene sequence: CDR1 MDHEN, CDR2 SYDVKM. This CDR3 reads CASSLTGLGETQYF. CDR3 in DNA: TGTGCCAGCAGTTTGACAGGTCTGGGAGAGACCCAGTACTTC.

V gene TRBV27 combines with J gene TRBJ2-1; possibly TRBD1 for D (5 bases). CDR1 and CDR2 from the germline V gene are MNHEY and SMNVEV (reference sequence). Trimming stripped 2 bases from V and 6 bases from J, with 20 bases between. CDR3 length equals 17 residues. Here the CDR3 reads CASSLGVGQGQVNEQFF. The CDR3 bases are TGTGCCAGCAGTTTAGGTGTCGGGCAGGGTCAAGTCAATGAGCAGTTCTTC.

The J gene is TRBJ2-7, the V gene TRBV29-1, with D hard to call. V gave up 5 bases and J gave up 2 bases, with 10 bases separating them. The germline CDR1 and CDR2 sequences are SQVTM and ANQGSEA. This CDR3 is 12 amino acids long. The CDR3 reads CSVQAATYEQYF. CDR3 bases: TGCAGCGTTCAGGCCGCCACCTACGAGCAGTACTTC.

The V call is TRBV5-8, the J call TRBJ2-1, with 11 bases identical to TRBD1. Germline V gene data show CDR1 as SGHTS and CDR2 as YDEGEE. With 7 bases clipped from V and 4 bases from J, the junction kept 7 bases outside the gene matches. The CDR3 runs 15 residues. CDR3 bases: TGTGCCAGCCCGCTGGACAGGGGGCCATACAATGAGCAGTTCTTC. Translated, it gives CASPLDRGPYNEQFF.

J is TRBJ1-1 and V is TRBV2, with D maybe TRBD1 (5 bases). Germline V lookup: CDR1 SNHLY, CDR2 FYNNEI. V lost 1 base and J lost 1, with 13 bases in between. CDR3 length equals 16 residues. Written as DNA, the CDR3 is TGTGCCAGCAGTGAAGGGGTAGGAGGGGCGAACACTGAAGCTTTCTTT. Translation gives CASSEGVGGANTEAFF.

In this sample, this clonotype turned up a few times. This chain uses TRBV5-6 with TRBJ2-7, with 7 bases that match TRBD1. The CDR3 is made up of 12 amino acids. Germline CDR1 and CDR2: SGHDT and YYEEEE. J was trimmed by 2 bases and V by 4 bases; bases with no gene match: 0. This CDR3 reads CASSDRAYEQYF. Written as DNA, the CDR3 is TGTGCCAGCAGCGACAGGGCCTACGAGCAGTACTTC. Full variable domain (remainder filled in from reference TRBV5-6 and TRBJ2-7): DAGVTQSPTHLIKTRGQQVTLRCSPKSGHDTVSWYQQALGQGPQFIFQYYEEEERQRGNFPDRFSGHQFPNYSSELNVNALLLGDSALYLCASSDRAYEQYFGPGTRLTVT.

This clonotype occurred a few times. The chain recombines TRBV4-1 with TRBJ1-1; D is unresolved. The CDR3 runs 14 residues. Trimming removed 0 bases from V and 2 bases from J, with 7 bases in between. Per germline, CDR1 MGHRA and CDR2 YSYEKL. Here the CDR3 DNA reads TGCGCCAGCAGCCAAGAGAACATCAACACTGAAGCTTTCTTT. Encoded protein: CASSQENINTEAFF.

The V gene is TRBV7-8, the J gene TRBJ2-7; D remains unclear. Germline lookup yields CDR1 SGHVS and CDR2 FQNEAQ. The CDR3 spans 12 residues. With 5 bases removed from V and 6 bases from J, the gap between germline ends came to 11 bases. CDR3: CASSLGTVEQYF. Here the CDR3 DNA reads TGTGCCAGCAGCCTCGGAACAGTCGAGCAGTACTTC. Full variable domain (rest looked up from reference TRBV7-8 and TRBJ2-7): GAGVSQSPRYKVAKRGQDVALRCDPISGHVSLFWYQQALGQGPEFLTYFQNEAQLDKSGLPSDRFFAERPEGSVSTLKIQRTQQEDSAVYLCASSLGTVEQYFGPGTRLTVT.

This clonotype was seen a few times. CDR3 amino acids: CASSLGGGLRETQYF. In DNA form, the CDR3 reads TGTGCCAGCAGCTTAGGAGGGGGCTTGAGGGAGACCCAGTACTTC. The chain employs TRBV7-2 and TRBJ2-5; 7 bases are shared with TRBD1. The CDR3 loop spans 15 amino acids. With 1 base clipped from V and 5 bases from J, the junction kept 7 bases outside the gene matches. Germline CDR1 and CDR2: SGHTA and FQGNSA.

This clonotype was picked up a small number of times. The gene calls are TRBV11-2 and TRBJ2-1; TRBD2 matches 9 bases. Looked up from germline, CDR1 is SGHAT and CDR2 is FQNNGV. V was pared by 1 base and J by 8 bases, with 9 bases of the junction left unmatched. There are 16 residues in the CDR3. Written as DNA, the CDR3 is TGTGCCAGCAGCTTAGGCCGAGCGGGGGGCCGGGATGAGCAGTTCTTC. This translates into CASSLGRAGGRDEQFF.

This clonotype was seen only a few times. No conserved phenylalanine or tryptophan is present at the end of the CDR3, so a read error is the likely explanation. It is unclear where the CDR3 begins or ends on the DNA, so no DNA is shown, and the CDR3 is as TCRdb lists it. This sequence joins TRBV23-1 and TRBJ1-4. TRBV23-1 counts as an open reading frame of uncertain function. The CDR3 is 9 residues long, counting both termini. The CDR3 loop is CAPRDGRVL.

The chain combines TRBV9 with TRBJ2-5; D possibly matches TRBD1 or TRBD2 (7 bases each). V dropped 3 bases and J dropped 2 bases, with 14 bases sitting between them. The CDR3 consists of 15 residues. Germline V gives CDR1 SGDLS, CDR2 YYNGEE. The CDR3: CASSEGGGKQETQYF. DNA for the CDR3: TGTGCCAGCAGCGAGGGAGGGGGCAAACAAGAGACCCAGTACTTC.

This clonotype was found a few times. The V call is TRBV6-5, the J call TRBJ1-1; tentative D call: TRBD1 (6 bases). Germline loops: CDR1 MNHEY, CDR2 SVGAGI. V was cut by 4 bases and J by 3 bases, with 21 bases left in between. This CDR3 comprises 17 residues. The CDR3 spells CASSFNLGAGGDTEAFF. The CDR3 DNA reads as TGTGCCAGCAGTTTCAACCTCGGGGCCGGGGGCGACACTGAAGCTTTCTTT.

This clonotype was seen more than once but under ten times. The chain employs TRBV12-3 or TRBV12-4 and TRBJ1-5; D call uncertain. The V end lost 4 bases, the J end lost 7 bases, and 11 bases lay between the germline ends. The CDR3 spans 13 residues. CDR3 bases: TGTGCCAGCAGTTGGGAAGGAGAACAGCCCCAGCATTTT. As protein: CASSWEGEQPQHF.

This clonotype was seen a handful of times. This chain connects TRBV7-6 to TRBJ1-1; D possibly corresponds to TRBD1 (6 bases). The germline V gene has CDR1 SGHVS and CDR2 FNYEAQ. Trimming shortened V by 8 bases and J by 3 bases, and 13 bases separated the two germline ends. The CDR3 has 13 amino acids. The CDR3 region is CASATGIYTEAFF. The CDR3 region has the DNA TGTGCCAGCGCAACAGGGATTTACACTGAAGCTTTCTTT. Variable domain in full (rest from reference TRBV7-6 and TRBJ1-1): GAGVSQSPRYKVTKRGQDVALRCDPISGHVSLYWYRQALGQGPEFLTYFNYEAQQDKSGLPNDRFSAERPEGSISTLTIQRTEQRDSAMYRCASATGIYTEAFFGQGTRLTVV.